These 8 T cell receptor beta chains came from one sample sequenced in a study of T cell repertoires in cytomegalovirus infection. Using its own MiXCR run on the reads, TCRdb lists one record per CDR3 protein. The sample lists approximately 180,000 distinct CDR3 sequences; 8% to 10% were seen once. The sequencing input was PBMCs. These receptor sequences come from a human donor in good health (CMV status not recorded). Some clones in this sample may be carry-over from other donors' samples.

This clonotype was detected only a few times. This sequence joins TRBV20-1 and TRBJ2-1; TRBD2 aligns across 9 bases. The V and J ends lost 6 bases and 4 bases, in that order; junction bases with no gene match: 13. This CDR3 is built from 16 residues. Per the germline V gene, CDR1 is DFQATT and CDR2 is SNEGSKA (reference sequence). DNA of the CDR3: TGCAGTGCCGTTCCCATAGCGGGAGCTGGTTACAATGAGCAGTTCTTC. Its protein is CSAVPIAGAGYNEQFF.

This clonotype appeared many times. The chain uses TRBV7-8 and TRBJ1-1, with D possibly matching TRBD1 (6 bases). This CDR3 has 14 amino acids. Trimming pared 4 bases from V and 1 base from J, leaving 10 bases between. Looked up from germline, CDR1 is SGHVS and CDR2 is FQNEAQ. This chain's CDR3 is CASSWSGANTEAFF. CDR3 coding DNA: TGTGCCAGCAGCTGGTCGGGGGCGAACACTGAAGCTTTCTTT.

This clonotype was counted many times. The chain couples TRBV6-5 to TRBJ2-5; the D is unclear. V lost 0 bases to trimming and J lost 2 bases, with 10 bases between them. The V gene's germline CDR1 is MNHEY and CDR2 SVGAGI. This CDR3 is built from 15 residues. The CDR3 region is CASSYSPLLQETQYF. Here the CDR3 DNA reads TGTGCCAGCAGTTACTCGCCGTTGCTACAAGAGACCCAGTACTTC.

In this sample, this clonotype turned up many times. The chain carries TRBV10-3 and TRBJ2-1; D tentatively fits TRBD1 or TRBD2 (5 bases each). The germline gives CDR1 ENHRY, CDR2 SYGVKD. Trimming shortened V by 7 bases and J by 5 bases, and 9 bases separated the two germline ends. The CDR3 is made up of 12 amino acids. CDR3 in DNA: TGTGCCATCACGGGGACCAACAATGAGCAGTTCTTC. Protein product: CAITGTNNEQFF.

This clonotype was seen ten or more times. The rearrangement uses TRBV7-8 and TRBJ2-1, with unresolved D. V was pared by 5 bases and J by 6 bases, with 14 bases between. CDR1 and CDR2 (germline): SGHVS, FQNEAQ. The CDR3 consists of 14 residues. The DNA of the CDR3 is TGTGCCAGCAGCCGAAAGCCGGATCGCAATGAGCAGTTCTTC. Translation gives CASSRKPDRNEQFF.

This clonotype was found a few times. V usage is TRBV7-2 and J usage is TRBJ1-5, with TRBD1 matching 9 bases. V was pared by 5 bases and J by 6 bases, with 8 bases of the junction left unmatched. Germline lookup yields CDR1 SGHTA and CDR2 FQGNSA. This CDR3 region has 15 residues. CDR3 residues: CASSTSGQGSQPQHF. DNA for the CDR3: TGTGCCAGCAGCACGTCAGGACAGGGGAGTCAGCCCCAGCATTTT. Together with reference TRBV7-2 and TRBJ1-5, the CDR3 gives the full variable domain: GAGVSQSPSNKVTEKGKDVELRCDPISGHTALYWYRQSLGQGLEFLIYFQGNSAPDKSGLPSDRFSAERTGGSVSTLTIQRTQQEDSAVYLCASSTSGQGSQPQHFGDGTRLSIL.

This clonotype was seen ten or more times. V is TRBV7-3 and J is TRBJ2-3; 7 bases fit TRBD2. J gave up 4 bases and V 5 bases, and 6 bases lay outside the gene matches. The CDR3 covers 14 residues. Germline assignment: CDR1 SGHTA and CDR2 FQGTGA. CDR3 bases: TGTGCCAGCAGCCCTGGGGGGGGATCAGATACGCAGTATTTT. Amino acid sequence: CASSPGGGSDTQYF.

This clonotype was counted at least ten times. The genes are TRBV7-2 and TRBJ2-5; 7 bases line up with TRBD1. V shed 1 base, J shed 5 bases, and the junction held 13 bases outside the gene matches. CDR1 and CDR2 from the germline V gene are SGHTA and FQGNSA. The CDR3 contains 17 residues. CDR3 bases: TGTGCCAGCAGCTTAGGCTTCGCCGGGACAGCTCCGGAGACCCAGTACTTC. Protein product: CASSLGFAGTAPETQYF.